The 7 T cell receptor beta chains below all came from one sample that was sequenced in a study of blood T cell repertoires in COVID-19 (TCRdb year 2020). Receptor libraries were prepared by the immunoSEQ multiplex PCR assay. The clones in this table, taken by TCRdb from immuneACCESS, are in-frame only. Not every clone is retained; where verified, under half of the shortfall comes from an unresolved V gene, and the cause of the rest is unknown. The sample records over 350,000 clones, approximately 90% of which are singletons. Approximately 2% of the sample is held by the ten biggest clonotypes. Material for sequencing was PBMCs or T cells enriched from blood (not recorded which). These receptor sequences come from a woman aged 18-35 years with acute COVID-19.

The chain combines TRBV5-6 with TRBJ1-2, with D unclear. Germline lookup yields CDR1 SGHDT and CDR2 YYEEEE. CDR3 length equals 14 residues. V was cut by 0 bases and J by 0 bases, with 6 bases left in between. The DNA of the CDR3 is TGTGCCAGCAGCTTGGGAGGGTCTAACTATGGCTACACCTTC. Encoded protein: CASSLGGSNYGYTF.

The rearrangement links TRBV10-3 to TRBJ1-5; no firm D call. Germline CDR1 is ENHRY and CDR2 is SYGVKD. This CDR3 is built from 15 residues. V was pared by 0 bases and J by 7 bases, with 13 bases between. The chain's CDR3 is CAISESSTGWQPQHF. CDR3 in DNA: TGTGCCATCAGTGAGTCCTCGACGGGTTGGCAGCCCCAGCATTTT.

This clone was picked up one time. This chain uses TRBV7-9 with TRBJ2-7, with D uncertain. Trimming pared 5 bases from V and 3 bases from J, leaving 14 bases between. There are 14 residues in the CDR3. Germline V gene sequence: CDR1 SEHNR, CDR2 FQNEAQ (reference sequence). This CDR3 reads CASSPSYVGYEQYF. CDR3 DNA sequence: TGTGCCAGCAGCCCAAGTTATGTCGGCTACGAGCAGTACTTC.

This chain links TRBV28 with TRBJ1-4; D perhaps matches TRBD1 (5 bases). The CDR3 is 15 residues long. Germline V gives CDR1 MDHEN, CDR2 SYDVKM. Trimming took 4 bases from V and 4 from J, leaving 13 bases between them. The CDR3 reads CASSSLTAHNEKLFF. CDR3 nucleotide sequence: TGTGCCAGCAGTTCTTTGACAGCGCATAATGAAAAACTGTTTTTT.

The chain links TRBV7-9 to TRBJ2-5; 8 bases map to TRBD1. The CDR3 loop spans 15 amino acids. Trimming at V came to 5 bases and at J to 3 bases, leaving 8 bases not matched to a gene. Germline-derived CDR1 and CDR2 are SEHNR and FQNEAQ (reference sequence). CDR3 protein: CASSPAGQGKETQYF. The CDR3 coding sequence is TGTGCCAGCAGCCCGGCAGGACAGGGAAAAGAGACCCAGTACTTC.

The gene calls are TRBV3-1 (or the pseudogene TRBV3-2) and TRBJ2-1, with 12 positions matching TRBD2. Germline assignment: CDR1 LGHDT and CDR2 YNNKEL (reference sequence). After removal of 4 bases from V and 4 bases from J, the junction contained 2 bases not matched to a gene. CDR3 size: 15 residues. CDR3 residues: CASSLLAGGYNEQFF. In DNA form, the CDR3 reads TGTGCCAGCAGCCTGCTAGCGGGAGGGTACAATGAGCAGTTCTTC.

J is TRBJ2-2 and V is TRBV13, with 10 bases lining up with TRBD2. The CDR3 is made up of 16 amino acids. V dropped 11 bases and J dropped 2; count of bases not matched to a gene: 11. Germline-derived CDR1 and CDR2 are PRHDT and FYEKMQ (reference sequence). CDR3 loop: CASITWTSGNTGELFF. The CDR3 DNA follows: TGTGCCTCAATCACATGGACTAGCGGCAACACCGGGGAGCTGTTTTTT.